The 31 T cell receptor beta chains listed next were all sequenced from one sample in a study of PD-1 and CTLA-4 blockade in melanoma (dated by TCRdb to the early 2020s). Receptor amplification or capture employed the immunoSEQ multiplex PCR assay. Sourced from immuneACCESS, this table was stored by TCRdb with only in-frame sequences that have V and J called. A share of the clones is absent; for the studies checked, an unresolved V gene accounts for under half, and the remainder has no known explanation. This sample is represented by about 16,000 clones; about 73% of them were singletons. In total, the top ten clones hold roughly 13% of the sample. The sample here was CD8+ T cells from peripheral blood, taken from a patient given anti-PD-1 treatment. These receptors all stem from a human donor with melanoma.

The V gene is TRBV5-5, the J gene TRBJ1-4; 7 positions match TRBD1. This CDR3 is 17 amino acids long. Trimming removed 0 bases from V and 0 bases from J; junction bases left unmatched: 5. Germline CDR1 reads SGHKS; CDR2 reads YYEKEE (reference sequence). As DNA, the CDR3 is TGTGCCAGCAGCTTGGTAACAGGGGCTGCAACTAATGAAAAACTGTTTTTT. This gives the protein CASSLVTGAATNEKLFF.

This clone occurred once. The chain employs TRBV11-3 and TRBJ2-2, with 7 bases identical to TRBD1. Germline V gene lookup returns CDR1 SGHNT and CDR2 YENEEA. The CDR3 runs to 16 residues. After removal of 3 bases from V and 3 bases from J, the junction contained 7 bases not matched to a gene. The CDR3 here is CASSFGTGVYTGELFF. The CDR3 nucleotides read TGTGCCAGCAGCTTTGGAACAGGGGTTTACACCGGGGAGCTGTTTTTT.

This clone was detected once. The chain uses TRBV4-1 and TRBJ1-5; D unresolved. Trimming cost V 4 bases and J 9 bases, with 19 bases left between them. The CDR3 consists of 15 residues. The germline V gene has CDR1 MGHRA and CDR2 YSYEKL. The CDR3 sequence: CASSPLYSVDRPQHF. CDR3 DNA sequence: TGCGCCAGCAGCCCCCTATACAGCGTCGATAGGCCCCAGCATTTT.

The table lists this clone with a few counts. The rearrangement joins TRBV25-1 to TRBJ1-1; no clear D gene. The CDR3 is 13 amino acids. Between the trimmed V and J ends, which lost 2 bases and 5 bases, there was a span of 9 bases. CDR1 and CDR2 (germline): MGHDK, SYGVNS. CDR3 loop: CASSEGLYTEAFF. The CDR3, as DNA: TGTGCCAGCAGTGAAGGACTTTATACTGAAGCTTTCTTT.

This chain links TRBV11-3 with TRBJ2-1; TRBD1 matches at 7 bases. The CDR3 totals 15 residues. The germline CDR1 and CDR2 sequences are SGHNT and YENEEA. Trimming took 4 bases from V and 2 from J; bases not matched to a gene: 5. The CDR3 DNA follows: TGTGCCAGCAGCTCTACAGGGGCGACCTACAATGAGCAGTTCTTC. This gives the protein CASSSTGATYNEQFF.

The chain employs TRBV7-9 and TRBJ2-5, with 7 bases that match TRBD1. V was pared by 9 bases and J by 1 base, with 5 bases of the junction left unmatched. Germline V gene sequence: CDR1 SEHNR, CDR2 FQNEAQ (reference sequence). CDR3 length: 13 residues. As DNA, the CDR3 is TGTGCCAGTACGGACAGGACCCAAGAGACCCAGTACTTC. It translates to CASTDRTQETQYF.

The chain has TRBV5-4 and TRBJ1-2, with TRBD1 matching 12 bases. CDR3 length: 15 residues. V dropped 0 bases and J dropped 8; count of bases not matched to a gene: 5. Per the germline V gene, CDR1 is SGHNT and CDR2 is YYREEE (reference sequence). CDR3 DNA: TGTGCCAGCAGCTTGGGGGACAGGGGGCAATTAGGCTACACCTTC. The encoded protein is CASSLGDRGQLGYTF.

The chain links TRBV2 to TRBJ1-2, with unresolved D. Germline V gene data show CDR1 as SNHLY and CDR2 as FYNNEI. V dropped 5 bases and J dropped 0 bases, with 10 bases sitting between them. The CDR3 length is 14 residues. CDR3 residues: CASSNQVANYGYTF. CDR3 coding DNA: TGTGCCAGCAGTAACCAGGTAGCTAACTATGGCTACACCTTC.

The chain is built from TRBV6-5 and TRBJ1-2, with 8 positions matching TRBD1. CDR1 and CDR2 (germline): MNHEY, SVGAGI. Trimming at V came to 2 bases and at J to 7 bases, leaving 9 bases not matched to a gene. The CDR3 totals 15 residues. The CDR3 protein is CASSYTLGTGFGYTF. CDR3 DNA: TGTGCCAGCAGTTACACGTTAGGGACAGGTTTTGGCTACACCTTC.

This clone has only a few counts. The rearrangement links TRBV7-2 to TRBJ1-1, with D perhaps matching TRBD1 (5 bases). Germline assignment: CDR1 SGHTA and CDR2 FQGNSA. The CDR3 totals 17 residues. With 4 bases removed from V and 10 bases from J, the gap between germline ends came to 28 bases. Here the CDR3 reads CASSYLSRVDKGLGAFF. The DNA of the CDR3 is TGTGCCAGCAGCTATCTTTCCAGGGTTGATAAGGGCTTAGGAGCTTTCTTT.

This clone has just one count. This sequence joins TRBV29-1 and TRBJ2-1; D possibly corresponds to TRBD2 (5 bases). The germline CDR1 and CDR2 sequences are SQVTM and ANQGSEA. V was cut by 0 bases and J by 2 bases, with 17 bases left in between. The CDR3 extends over 17 amino acids. CDR3 sequence: CSVEEGQSTGTYNEQFF. The CDR3 nucleotides are TGCAGCGTTGAAGAGGGTCAATCAACGGGGACCTACAATGAGCAGTTCTTC.

J is TRBJ2-6 and V is TRBV30, with D unclear. The CDR3 contains 15 residues. V lost 4 bases and J lost 2, with 12 bases in between. CDR1 and CDR2 from the germline V gene are GTSNPN and SVGIG (reference sequence). CDR3 nucleotide sequence: TGTGCCTGGAATGATGGGGATCCTGGGGCCAACGTCCTGACTTTC. It translates to CAWNDGDPGANVLTF.

The chain joins TRBV12-3 or TRBV12-4 to TRBJ1-1; perhaps TRBD1 as D (6 bases). This CDR3 comprises 13 residues. Trimming took off 6 bases at V and 7 bases at J, with 15 bases between the two ends. The CDR3 reads CASRPQGPFEAFF. CDR3 DNA: TGTGCCAGCAGACCACAGGGCCCCTTTGAAGCTTTCTTT.

CDR3 nucleotides: TGTGCCAGCAGCCCTGATGCGGGAGTTATGAATGAGCAGTTCTTC. It specifies CASSPDAGVMNEQFF. The chain uses TRBV7-9 and TRBJ2-1; 7 bases are a match to TRBD2. Germline V gene data show CDR1 as SEHNR and CDR2 as FQNEAQ (reference sequence). The CDR3 is 15 amino acids. V dropped 5 bases and J dropped 7; count of bases not matched to a gene: 11.

This clone was counted a single time. The gene calls are TRBV11-2 and TRBJ2-3; TRBD1 might be the D (6 bases). There are 14 residues in the CDR3. With 4 bases removed from V and 0 bases from J, the gap between germline ends came to 8 bases. Looked up from germline, CDR1 is SGHAT and CDR2 is FQNNGV. The CDR3 spells CASSSQGSTDTQYF. DNA for the CDR3: TGTGCCAGCAGCTCACAGGGTAGCACAGATACGCAGTATTTT.

This clone was seen just once. This chain connects TRBV14 to TRBJ1-4; 8 nucleotides line up with TRBD1. Germline CDR1 is SGHDN and CDR2 is FVKESK. The CDR3 runs to 13 residues. With V trimmed by 1 base and J by 8 bases, 0 bases remained unmatched. The CDR3 DNA follows: TGTGCCAGCAGCCAAGGGACAGGGGAAAAACTGTTTTTT. It is translated as CASSQGTGEKLFF.

The chain has TRBV29-1 and TRBJ1-2; D is ambiguous. Germline CDR1 SQVTM, CDR2 ANQGSEA. V dropped 3 bases and J dropped 7 bases, with 21 bases sitting between them. The CDR3 spans 15 residues. Written as DNA, the CDR3 is TGCAGCGTTGAGGAGGTGGGCAGTCCTAGTCGTGGCTACACCTTC. Protein product: CSVEEVGSPSRGYTF.

CDR3 protein: CASRLGTMSNTIYF. Here the CDR3 DNA reads TGTGCCAGCAGACTCGGGACGATGAGCAACACCATATATTTT. This chain joins TRBV27 and TRBJ1-3, with a possible D match to TRBD1 (5 bases). Germline loops: CDR1 MNHEY, CDR2 SMNVEV (reference sequence). Trimming cost V 6 bases and J 7 bases, with 16 bases left between them. CDR3 length equals 14 residues.

This sequence joins TRBV7-2 and TRBJ2-7; D gene uncertain. Germline lookup yields CDR1 SGHTA and CDR2 FQGNSA. V was pared by 4 bases and J by 6 bases, with 10 bases between. The CDR3 has 12 residues. The CDR3 sequence is CASSWLSGEQYF. The CDR3 nucleotides are TGTGCCAGCAGCTGGCTATCGGGCGAGCAGTACTTC.

This chain uses TRBV29-1 with TRBJ2-7, with D tentatively TRBD1 (6 bases). Trimming pared 6 bases from V and 3 bases from J, leaving 18 bases between. The germline V gene encodes CDR1 SQVTM and CDR2 ANQGSEA. The CDR3 is 14 residues long. The CDR3 region is CSVNKDRSFYEQYF. The CDR3 DNA follows: TGCAGCGTAAATAAAGACAGGAGCTTCTACGAGCAGTACTTC.

The CDR3 protein is CSVDEWTASTDTQYF. The CDR3 coding sequence is TGCAGCGTTGATGAGTGGACAGCGAGCACAGATACGCAGTATTTT. V usage is TRBV29-1 and J usage is TRBJ2-3; D is perhaps TRBD1 (6 bases). Germline CDR1 SQVTM, CDR2 ANQGSEA. V dropped 3 bases and J dropped 0 bases, with 13 bases sitting between them. The CDR3 covers 15 residues.

This clone was seen just once. V gene TRBV27 combines with J gene TRBJ1-1, with D maybe TRBD1 (5 bases). CDR1 and CDR2 (germline): MNHEY, SMNVEV (reference sequence). Trimming pared 5 bases from V and 1 base from J, leaving 8 bases between. The CDR3 extends over 13 amino acids. The CDR3 sequence: CASSPGGNTEAFF. CDR3 nucleotide sequence: TGTGCCAGCAGTCCTGGGGGGAACACTGAAGCTTTCTTT.

This clone showed up just a few times. V is TRBV5-5 and J is TRBJ1-1; no clear D. Trimming cost V 0 bases and J 7 bases, with 10 bases left between them. Germline V lookup: CDR1 SGHKS, CDR2 YYEKEE (reference sequence). The length of the CDR3 is 13 residues. The CDR3 here is CASSLEGWDEAFF. CDR3 sequence (DNA): TGTGCCAGCAGCTTGGAAGGGTGGGATGAAGCTTTCTTT.

The chain links TRBV27 to TRBJ2-1, with TRBD2 identical over 7 bases. The V and J ends lost 4 bases and 8 bases, in that order; junction bases with no gene match: 11. This CDR3 contains 15 residues. Germline CDR1 MNHEY, CDR2 SMNVEV (reference sequence). The CDR3: CASSSRTRSGDEQFF. The CDR3 DNA is TGTGCCAGCAGTTCCCGGACTAGGAGTGGCGATGAGCAGTTCTTC.

V usage is TRBV10-3 and J usage is TRBJ2-7, with D possibly being TRBD2 (5 bases). The CDR3 runs to 15 residues. V shed 4 bases and J shed 2 bases, with 15 bases lying between them. Germline CDR1 is ENHRY and CDR2 is SYGVKD. CDR3 region: CAISGLLGTAYEQYF. CDR3 bases: TGTGCCATCAGTGGACTACTGGGAACAGCCTACGAGCAGTACTTC.

J is TRBJ2-7 and V is TRBV7-8, with D hard to call. Trimming stripped 3 bases from V and 2 bases from J, with 11 bases between. The length of the CDR3 is 14 residues. The V gene's germline CDR1 is SGHVS and CDR2 FQNEAQ. Here the CDR3 DNA reads TGTGCCAGCAGCTTGGTGGGCCTGGCCTACGAGCAGTACTTC. Amino acid sequence: CASSLVGLAYEQYF.

The rearrangement joins TRBV29-1 to TRBJ1-1; D uncertain. CDR3 length equals 13 residues. V lost 3 bases and J lost 6, with 14 bases in between. CDR1 and CDR2 from the germline V gene are SQVTM and ANQGSEA. The CDR3 DNA reads as TGCAGCGTTGAGAACGGAGAACAGCCTGAAGCTTTCTTT. Its protein product is CSVENGEQPEAFF.

This clone was recorded a few times. The chain recombines TRBV7-9 with TRBJ2-3, with D perhaps TRBD2 (5 bases). The CDR3 is 15 amino acids. Between the trimmed V and J ends, which lost 4 bases and 4 bases, there was a span of 15 bases. Germline loops: CDR1 SEHNR, CDR2 FQNEAQ (reference sequence). The CDR3 protein is CASSSVGVEADTQYF. The CDR3 coding sequence is TGTGCCAGCAGCTCAGTTGGGGTGGAGGCAGATACGCAGTATTTT.

This rearrangement joins TRBV19 to TRBJ1-1, with D unresolved. Trimming cost V 1 base and J 4 bases, with 7 bases left between them. CDR3 length: 13 amino acids. Per the germline V gene, CDR1 is LNHDA and CDR2 is SQIVND (reference sequence). The CDR3 sequence: CASSIGGGTEAFF. CDR3 bases: TGTGCCAGTAGTATAGGGGGAGGCACTGAAGCTTTCTTT.

The chain joins TRBV5-6 to TRBJ2-7, with D perhaps given as TRBD1 or TRBD2 (5 bases each). Germline V gene sequence: CDR1 SGHDT, CDR2 YYEEEE. CDR3 size: 13 residues. Trimming pared 1 base from V and 4 bases from J, leaving 9 bases between. CDR3 loop: CASSLRREYEQYF. CDR3 in DNA: TGTGCCAGCAGCTTGCGCAGGGAGTACGAGCAGTACTTC.

V usage is TRBV7-9 and J usage is TRBJ1-1; no clear D. Deletions cut 5 bases from V and 2 bases from J, with 6 bases between. CDR3 length: 12 residues. Germline values: CDR1 SEHNR, CDR2 FQNEAQ (reference sequence). Here the CDR3 reads CASSRENTEAFF. The CDR3 nucleotides are TGTGCCAGCAGCCGTGAAAACACTGAAGCTTTCTTT.